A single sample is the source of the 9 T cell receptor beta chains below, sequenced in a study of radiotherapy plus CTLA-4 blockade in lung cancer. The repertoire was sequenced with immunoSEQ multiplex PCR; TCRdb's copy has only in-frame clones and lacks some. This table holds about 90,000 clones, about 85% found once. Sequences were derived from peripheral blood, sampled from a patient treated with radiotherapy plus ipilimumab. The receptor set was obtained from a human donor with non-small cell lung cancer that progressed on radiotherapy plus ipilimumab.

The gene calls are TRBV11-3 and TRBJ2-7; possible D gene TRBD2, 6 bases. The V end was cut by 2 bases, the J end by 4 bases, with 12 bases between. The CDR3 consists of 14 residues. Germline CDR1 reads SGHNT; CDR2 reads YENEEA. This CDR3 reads CASSLFSGPYEQYF. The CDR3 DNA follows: TGTGCCAGCAGCTTATTTAGCGGCCCTTACGAGCAGTACTTC. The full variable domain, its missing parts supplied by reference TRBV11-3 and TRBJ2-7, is EAGVVQSPRYKIIEKKQPVAFWCNPISGHNTLYWYLQNLGQGPELLIRYENEEAVDDSQLPKDRFSAERLKGVDSTLKIQPAELGDSAVYLCASSLFSGPYEQYFGPGTRLTVT.

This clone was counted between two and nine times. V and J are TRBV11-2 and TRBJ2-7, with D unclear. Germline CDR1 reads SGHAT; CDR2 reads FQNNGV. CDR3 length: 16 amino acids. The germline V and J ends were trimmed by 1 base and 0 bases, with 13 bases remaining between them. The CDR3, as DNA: TGTGCCAGCAGCTTAGTTGGGTTCCTCGTCTCCTACGAGCAGTACTTC. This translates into CASSLVGFLVSYEQYF.

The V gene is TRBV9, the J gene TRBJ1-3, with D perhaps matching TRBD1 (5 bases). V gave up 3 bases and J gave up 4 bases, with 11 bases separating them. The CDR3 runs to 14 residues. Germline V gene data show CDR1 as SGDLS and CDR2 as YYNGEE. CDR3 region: CASSGNQGGNTIYF. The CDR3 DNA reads TGTGCCAGCAGCGGCAACCAGGGAGGAAACACCATATATTTT.

In DNA, the CDR3 is TGTGCCAGCAGTTCCGGGGGAACCTACGAGCAGTACTTC. Translating gives CASSSGGTYEQYF. This chain joins TRBV28 and TRBJ2-7, with D maybe TRBD2 (6 bases). Germline V lookup: CDR1 MDHEN, CDR2 SYDVKM. The CDR3 sequence is 13 residues long. Trimming stripped 4 bases from V and 2 bases from J, with 9 bases between.

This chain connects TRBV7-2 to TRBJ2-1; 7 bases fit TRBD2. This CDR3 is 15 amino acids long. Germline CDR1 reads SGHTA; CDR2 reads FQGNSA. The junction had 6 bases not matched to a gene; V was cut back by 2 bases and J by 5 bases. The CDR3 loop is CASSLYLAANNEQFF. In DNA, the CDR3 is TGTGCCAGCAGCTTATACCTAGCGGCTAACAATGAGCAGTTCTTC.

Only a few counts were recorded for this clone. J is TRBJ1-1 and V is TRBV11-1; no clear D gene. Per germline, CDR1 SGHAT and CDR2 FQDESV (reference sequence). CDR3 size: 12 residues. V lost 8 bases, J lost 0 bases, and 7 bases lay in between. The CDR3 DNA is TGTGCCAGCGGAACGGTGAACACTGAAGCTTTCTTT. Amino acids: CASGTVNTEAFF. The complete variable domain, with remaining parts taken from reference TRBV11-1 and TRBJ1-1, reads EAEVAQSPRYKITEKSQAVAFWCDPISGHATLYWYRQILGQGPELLVQFQDESVVDDSQLPKDRFSAERLKGVDSTLKIQPAELGDSAMYLCASGTVNTEAFFGQGTRLTVV.

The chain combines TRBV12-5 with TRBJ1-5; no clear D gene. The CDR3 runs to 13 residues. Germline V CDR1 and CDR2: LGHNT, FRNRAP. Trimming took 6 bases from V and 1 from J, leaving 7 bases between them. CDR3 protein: CASGHPSNQPQHF. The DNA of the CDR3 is TGTGCTAGTGGACACCCAAGCAATCAGCCCCAGCATTTT. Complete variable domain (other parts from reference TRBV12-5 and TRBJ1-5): DARVTQTPRHKVTEMGQEVTMRCQPILGHNTVFWYRQTMMQGLELLAYFRNRAPLDDSGMPKDRFSAEMPDATLATLKIQPSEPRDSAVYFCASGHPSNQPQHFGDGTRLSIL.

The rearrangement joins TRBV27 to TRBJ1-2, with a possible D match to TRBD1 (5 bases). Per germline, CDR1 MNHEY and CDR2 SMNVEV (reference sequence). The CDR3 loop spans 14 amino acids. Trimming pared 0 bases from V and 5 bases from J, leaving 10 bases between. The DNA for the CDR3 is TGTGCCAGCAGTTTATCGGGCAGGGTTTATGGCTACACCTTC. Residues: CASSLSGRVYGYTF.

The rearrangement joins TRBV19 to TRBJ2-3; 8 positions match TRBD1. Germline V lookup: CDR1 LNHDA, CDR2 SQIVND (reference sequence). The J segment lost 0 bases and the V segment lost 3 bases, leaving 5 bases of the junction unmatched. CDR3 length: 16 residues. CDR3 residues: CASSIRTGKSTDTQYF. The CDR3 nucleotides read TGTGCCAGTAGTATCAGGACAGGGAAGAGCACAGATACGCAGTATTTT.